Ten or more counts support the clone carrying this TCR beta chain. Its antigen is currently unknown. This CDR3 comprises 14 residues. Germline V gene sequence: CDR1 LNHNV, CDR2 YYDKDF (reference sequence). Trimming removed 0 bases at V and 6 bases at J, with 8 bases between. Using RNA transcripts as the source, TCR beta CDR3 regions were amplified. First-round RT-PCR of the TCR CDR3 relied on the HTBI primer set. Each CDR3 protein is one row after TCRdb ran MiXCR on the multiplex PCR reads. The sample consists of a few hundred thousand distinct CDR3 sequences, around 14% of them appearing once. These data belong to a study of T cells in Graves' hyperthyroidism and ophthalmopathy. Across the study: The blood sample was taken at first diagnosis, before treatment began. General study results and limits: Model predictions of ophthalmopathy came a median roughly 6.4 months before onset.

Sequencing used blood. The genes are TRBV15 and TRBJ2-2; D is perhaps TRBD1 (5 bases). The sequence was obtained from a young woman with Graves' hyperthyroidism. The CDR3 region has the DNA TGTGCCACCAGCAGAGATAGGGGTGCCGGGGAGCTGTTTTTT. Protein product: CATSRDRGAGELFF. The full variable domain, completed using reference TRBV15 and TRBJ2-2, is DAMVIQNPRYQVTQFGKPVTLSCSQTLNHNVMYWYQQKSSQAPKLLFHYYDKDFNNEADTPDNFQSRRPNTSFCFLDIRSPGLGDTAMYLCATSRDRGAGELFFGEGSRLTVL.